The rows below give T cell receptor beta chains drawn from one sample of a study of CD8 T cells in Susac syndrome. TCRdb processed the immunoSEQ multiplex PCR reads anew with MiXCR; each CDR3 protein has one entry. Among tens of thousands of distinct CDR3 sequences listed, 94% were seen once. Sequenced material: CD8+ T cells from PBMCs. These receptors all stem from a human donor with Susac syndrome. CDR3s include the opening cysteine and the closing phenylalanine or tryptophan. The order of the fields is D gene, J gene, CDR3 length, V gene, clone size, CDR3 protein, CDR3 DNA. A D gene is named only where the DNA matches it firmly. Size is stated for part of the rows, as once, few or many counts, or as a class when the clone is expanded.

D: TRBD1; J: TRBJ1-6; length: 15; V: TRBV2; size: NA; CDR3: CASSERGQGSSPLHF; DNA: TGTGCCAGCAGTGAGAGGGGACAGGGGAGCTCACCCCTCCACTTT
D: NA; J: TRBJ2-1; length: 13; V: TRBV14; size: NA; CDR3: CASSPRPYNEQFF; DNA: TGTGCCAGCAGTCCTCGACCCTACAATGAGCAGTTCTTC
D: TRBD1; J: TRBJ1-1; length: 16; V: TRBV28; size: NA; CDR3: CASSLFGTGGFPEAFF; DNA: TGTGCCAGCAGTTTATTTGGGACAGGGGGTTTTCCAGAAGCTTTCTTT
D: NA; J: TRBJ2-3; length: 15; V: TRBV5-6; size: NA; CDR3: CASSLGTGGTDTQYF; DNA: TGTGCCAGCAGCTTGGGGACCGGGGGCACAGATACGCAGTATTTT
D: NA; J: TRBJ2-3; length: 14; V: TRBV6-6; size: NA; CDR3: CASSYRGGVDTQYF; DNA: TGTGCCAGCAGTTACCGTGGTGGAGTCGATACGCAGTATTTT
D: NA; J: TRBJ2-5; length: 15; V: TRBV11-2; size: NA; CDR3: CASSLAPRGRETQYF; DNA: TGTGCCAGCAGCTTAGCGCCCAGGGGTCGGGAGACCCAGTACTTC
D: NA; J: TRBJ1-1; length: 11; V: TRBV12-3/TRBV12-4; size: few; CDR3: CASSLATEAFF; DNA: TGTGCCAGCAGTTTAGCGACTGAAGCTTTCTTT
D: NA; J: TRBJ2-5; length: 15; V: TRBV4-1; size: NA; CDR3: CASSQASRSQETQYF; DNA: TGCGCCAGCAGCCAAGCTAGCCGGAGTCAAGAGACCCAGTACTTC
D: NA; J: TRBJ2-4; length: 12; V: TRBV10-3; size: once; CDR3: CAISDTDNIQYF; DNA: TGTGCCATCAGTGATACAGATAACATTCAGTACTTC
D: NA; J: TRBJ2-3; length: 11; V: TRBV10-3; size: NA; CDR3: CAISVTDTQYF; DNA: TGTGCCATCAGTGTAACAGATACGCAGTATTTT
D: TRBD2; J: TRBJ2-1; length: 14; V: TRBV9; size: NA; CDR3: CASSEGLAGEEQFF; DNA: TGTGCCAGCAGCGAGGGTCTAGCGGGGGAGGAGCAGTTCTTC
D: TRBD1; J: TRBJ2-5; length: 13; V: TRBV30; size: once; CDR3: CAWTGQTEETQYF; DNA: TGTGCCTGGACGGGACAGACAGAAGAGACCCAGTACTTC
D: NA; J: TRBJ2-7; length: 12; V: TRBV6-2/TRBV6-3; size: NA; CDR3: CASSPGRIEQYF; DNA: TGTGCCAGCAGTCCCGGACGGATTGAGCAGTACTTC
D: TRBD1; J: TRBJ2-1; length: 15; V: TRBV28; size: NA; CDR3: CASSLGSGTARTSLF; DNA: TGTGCCAGCAGTTTAGGTTCTGGGACAGCCCGAACCAGTCTCTTC
D: NA; J: TRBJ2-1; length: 13; V: TRBV6-5; size: NA; CDR3: CASSYSRGGEQFF; DNA: TGTGCCAGCAGTTACTCGAGGGGGGGGGAGCAGTTCTTC
D: TRBD2; J: TRBJ2-3; length: 16; V: TRBV7-9; size: NA; CDR3: CASSPGLAGAADTQYF; DNA: TGTGCCAGCAGCCCCGGACTAGCGGGGGCGGCGGATACGCAGTATTTT
D: TRBD1; J: TRBJ1-6; length: 15; V: TRBV30; size: NA; CDR3: CAWRRDSSYNSPLHF; DNA: TGTGCCTGGCGTCGGGACAGCTCCTATAATTCACCCCTCCACTTT
D: TRBD2; J: TRBJ2-5; length: 15; V: TRBV9; size: NA; CDR3: CASSVASGRGETQYF; DNA: TGTGCCAGCAGCGTAGCGTCAGGGAGGGGAGAGACCCAGTACTTC
D: TRBD1; J: TRBJ2-3; length: 14; V: TRBV7-7; size: few; CDR3: CASSLGQVTDTQYF; DNA: TGTGCCAGCAGTTTAGGACAGGTCACAGATACGCAGTATTTT
D: NA; J: TRBJ2-1; length: 15; V: TRBV20-1; size: NA; CDR3: CSARDRTSTYNEQFF; DNA: TGCAGTGCTAGAGATAGGACTTCCACCTACAATGAGCAGTTCTTC
D: TRBD1; J: TRBJ1-1; length: 15; V: TRBV3-1; size: few; CDR3: CASSPRTGLNTEAFF; DNA: TGTGCCAGCAGCCCGAGGACAGGTCTGAACACTGAAGCTTTCTTT
D: TRBD1; J: TRBJ2-7; length: 13; V: TRBV20-1; size: NA; CDR3: CRLADREAYEQYF; DNA: TGCAGGCTAGCCGACAGGGAAGCCTACGAGCAGTACTTC
D: TRBD1; J: TRBJ2-6; length: 18; V: TRBV6-1; size: medium-sized; CDR3: CASSERAGGSIGANVLTF; DNA: TGTGCCAGCAGTGAACGAGCAGGGGGCTCTATTGGGGCCAACGTCCTGACTTTC
D: NA; J: TRBJ2-1; length: 16; V: TRBV9; size: NA; CDR3: CASSLRVSEMTNEQFF; DNA: TGTGCCAGCAGCTTAAGGGTAAGCGAAATGACCAATGAGCAGTTCTTC
D: TRBD2; J: TRBJ2-4; length: 19; V: TRBV5-6; size: NA; CDR3: CASSLLRLAGVGAKNIQYF; DNA: TGTGCCAGCAGCTTGTTACGGCTAGCGGGGGTTGGGGCCAAAAACATTCAGTACTTC
D: NA; J: TRBJ2-5; length: 13; V: TRBV5-1; size: NA; CDR3: CASSPNSQETQYF; DNA: TGCGCCAGCAGCCCGAATTCCCAAGAGACCCAGTACTTC
D: NA; J: TRBJ2-1; length: 15; V: TRBV20-1; size: NA; CDR3: CSASERVAAYNEQFF; DNA: TGCAGTGCTTCTGAAAGGGTAGCGGCCTACAATGAGCAGTTCTTC
D: TRBD1; J: TRBJ1-2; length: 14; V: TRBV29-1; size: NA; CDR3: CSVPGTGLEYGYTF; DNA: TGCAGCGTTCCCGGGACAGGGCTTGAATATGGCTACACCTTC
D: TRBD1; J: TRBJ1-1; length: 12; V: TRBV4-1; size: NA; CDR3: CASSQRTGEAFF; DNA: TGCGCCAGCAGCCAGCGGACAGGGGAAGCTTTCTTT
D: NA; J: TRBJ2-2; length: 14; V: TRBV6-4; size: NA; CDR3: CASSDLSGTGELFF; DNA: TGTGCCAGCAGTGATCTCAGCGGCACCGGGGAGCTGTTTTTT
D: TRBD1; J: TRBJ1-2; length: 15; V: TRBV24-1; size: NA; CDR3: CATSDSTGPNYGYTF; DNA: TGTGCCACCAGTGATTCGACAGGGCCTAACTATGGCTACACCTTC
D: TRBD2; J: TRBJ2-5; length: 15; V: TRBV5-1; size: NA; CDR3: CASSLRGGSEKTQYF; DNA: TGCGCCAGCAGCTTGCGGGGGGGTTCGGAGAAGACCCAGTACTTC
D: TRBD1; J: TRBJ1-2; length: 14; V: TRBV27; size: NA; CDR3: CASSPLGQGSGYTF; DNA: TGTGCCAGCAGTCCGCTGGGACAGGGGAGCGGCTACACCTTC
D: NA; J: TRBJ2-3; length: 14; V: TRBV30; size: NA; CDR3: CAWSTGGRTDTQYF; DNA: TGTGCCTGGAGTACAGGTGGGCGTACAGATACGCAGTATTTT
D: NA; J: TRBJ2-3; length: 11; V: TRBV10-3; size: NA; CDR3: CAISYTDTQYF; DNA: TGTGCCATCAGTTACACAGATACGCAGTATTTT
D: TRBD2; J: TRBJ2-1; length: 15; V: TRBV9; size: NA; CDR3: CASSVEAGGMNEQFF; DNA: TGTGCCAGCAGCGTAGAGGCGGGGGGAATGAATGAGCAGTTCTTC
D: NA; J: TRBJ1-6; length: 14; V: TRBV5-1; size: once; CDR3: CPSSLAKYNSPLHF; DNA: TGCCCCAGCAGCTTGGCGAAGTATAATTCACCCCTCCACTTT
D: NA; J: TRBJ1-2; length: 15; V: TRBV30; size: NA; CDR3: CAWSEPHYRPYGYTF; DNA: TGTGCCTGGAGTGAACCCCATTACAGGCCCTATGGCTACACCTTC
D: NA; J: TRBJ1-5; length: 14; V: TRBV5-6; size: once; CDR3: CASSGGYSNQPQHF; DNA: TGTGCCAGCAGCGGGGGTTATAGCAATCAGCCCCAGCATTTT
D: NA; J: TRBJ2-7; length: 14; V: TRBV27; size: NA; CDR3: CASSLSVGKSEQYF; DNA: TGTGCCAGCAGTTTATCTGTGGGTAAATCCGAGCAGTACTTC
D: NA; J: TRBJ1-1; length: 13; V: TRBV5-4; size: NA; CDR3: CASTDTRNTEAFF; DNA: TGTGCCAGTACTGATACACGGAACACTGAAGCTTTCTTT
D: NA; J: TRBJ1-2; length: 14; V: TRBV20-1; size: NA; CDR3: CSATDSEGAEGYTF; DNA: TGCAGTGCTACAGACAGCGAAGGGGCGGAAGGCTACACCTTC
D: NA; J: TRBJ2-7; length: 14; V: TRBV20-1; size: NA; CDR3: CSARDRDAAYEQYF; DNA: TGCAGTGCTAGAGATCGAGACGCGGCGTACGAGCAGTACTTC
D: NA; J: TRBJ1-2; length: 16; V: TRBV30; size: NA; CDR3: CAWSETGTPPLYGYTF; DNA: TGTGCCTGGAGTGAGACCGGGACACCTCCACTATATGGCTACACCTTC
D: NA; J: TRBJ1-1; length: 11; V: TRBV5-6; size: NA; CDR3: CASSIIPEAFF; DNA: TGTGCCAGCAGCATTATCCCTGAAGCTTTCTTT
D: NA; J: TRBJ1-5; length: 16; V: TRBV24-1; size: NA; CDR3: CATRNVDDGRYQPQHF; DNA: TGTGCCACCAGGAACGTTGACGACGGTAGATATCAGCCCCAGCATTTT
D: TRBD2; J: TRBJ2-4; length: 16; V: TRBV11-2; size: NA; CDR3: CASSQTSVTPKNIQYF; DNA: TGTGCCAGCAGCCAAACTAGCGTTACTCCCAAAAACATTCAGTACTTC
D: NA; J: TRBJ2-3; length: 16; V: TRBV28; size: NA; CDR3: CASSDFWAPGTDTQYF; DNA: TGTGCCAGCAGTGACTTTTGGGCCCCTGGGACAGATACGCAGTATTTT
D: NA; J: TRBJ2-5; length: 14; V: TRBV5-1; size: NA; CDR3: CASSPPGKQETQYF; DNA: TGCGCCAGCAGCCCACCCGGGAAACAAGAGACCCAGTACTTC
D: NA; J: TRBJ2-7; length: 12; V: TRBV28; size: NA; CDR3: CASSFAPEEQYF; DNA: TGTGCCAGCAGTTTCGCTCCCGAGGAGCAGTACTTC
D: NA; J: TRBJ2-7; length: 10; V: TRBV28; size: NA; CDR3: CASSFDEQYF; DNA: TGTGCCAGCAGTTTTGACGAGCAGTACTTC
D: NA; J: TRBJ1-2; length: 12; V: TRBV15; size: NA; CDR3: CATSRGSLGYTF; DNA: TGTGCCACCAGCAGAGGCAGTCTGGGCTACACCTTC
D: TRBD2; J: TRBJ2-5; length: 15; V: TRBV7-8; size: NA; CDR3: CASSLSGGAKETQYF; DNA: TGTGCCAGCAGCTTGAGCGGGGGGGCCAAGGAGACCCAGTACTTC